This TCR beta chain was found in a study of shared clonotypes between healthy human individuals. Data came from immunoSEQ multiplex PCR; TCRdb stores just in-frame clones and leaves some out. The table lists a few million clones, 80% to 95% of them singletons. This receptor was obtained from a man younger than 30 in good health. Some clones in this sample may be carry-over from other donors' samples. Sequencing input: naive CD4+ T cells from PBMCs. Specified subset: CD45RA+ positively selected.

The CDR3 DNA is TGTGCCAGCAGCTTAGCTTTTGGGGGCTATGGCTACACCTTC. Its protein is CASSLAFGGYGYTF. This chain uses TRBV7-2 with TRBJ1-2, with D possibly being TRBD1 (5 bases). The CDR3 runs to 14 residues. Germline CDR1 and CDR2: SGHTA and FQGNSA. The V gene lost 0 bases and the J gene lost 4 bases, with 9 bases spanning the gap.